The rows below give T cell receptor beta chains drawn from one sample of a study of T cell changes during pregnancy in multiple sclerosis. Repertoires were generated with immunoSEQ multiplex PCR, while TCRdb's copy carries only in-frame clones and drops some. Here the sample spans approximately 30,000 clones, approximately 90% being singletons. The sequencing here drew on CD8+ T cells from peripheral blood mononuclear cells, taken before pregnancy. The receptors here all came from a female donor with multiple sclerosis, enrolled in a pregnancy study. The CDR3 runs from the conserved cysteine through the conserved F or W. A D gene is named only where the DNA matches it firmly. Expanded clones are given a class, and other clones once, few, many or no size at all.

V gene: TRBV9
J gene: TRBJ1-1
clone size: few
D gene: TRBD1
CDR3 length: 14
CDR3 protein: CASSSHGTDDEAFF
CDR3 DNA: TGTGCCAGCAGCAGTCACGGGACAGACGATGAAGCTTTCTTT

V gene: TRBV19
J gene: TRBJ1-1
clone size: once
D gene: NA
CDR3 length: 13
CDR3 protein: CASSYLANTEAFF
CDR3 DNA: TGTGCCAGTAGTTATCTGGCGAACACTGAAGCTTTCTTT

V gene: TRBV6-5
J gene: TRBJ1-1
clone size: NA
D gene: NA
CDR3 length: 15
CDR3 protein: CASSYSSAIYTEAFF
CDR3 DNA: TGTGCCAGCAGTTACTCGAGTGCCATTTACACTGAAGCTTTCTTT

V gene: TRBV6-1
J gene: TRBJ2-7
clone size: NA
D gene: NA
CDR3 length: 12
CDR3 protein: CASRSVAYEQYF
CDR3 DNA: TGTGCCAGCAGATCGGTGGCCTACGAGCAGTACTTC

V gene: TRBV7-3
J gene: TRBJ2-3
clone size: once
D gene: TRBD2
CDR3 length: 15
CDR3 protein: CASSLTVAGGDTQYF
CDR3 DNA: TGTGCCAGCAGCTTAACGGTAGCGGGGGGAGATACGCAGTATTTT

V gene: TRBV5-1
J gene: TRBJ2-1
clone size: NA
D gene: NA
CDR3 length: 12
CDR3 protein: CASSLAYNEQFF
CDR3 DNA: TGCGCCAGCAGCTTAGCTTACAATGAGCAGTTCTTC

V gene: TRBV19
J gene: TRBJ2-1
clone size: NA
D gene: NA
CDR3 length: 13
CDR3 protein: CASRRLGGDEQFF
CDR3 DNA: TGTGCCAGTAGGAGACTGGGAGGCGATGAGCAGTTCTTC

V gene: TRBV19
J gene: TRBJ1-3
clone size: NA
D gene: NA
CDR3 length: 13
CDR3 protein: CASSVSAGNTIYF
CDR3 DNA: TGTGCCAGTAGTGTCTCGGCTGGAAACACCATATATTTT

V gene: TRBV19
J gene: TRBJ1-2
clone size: NA
D gene: NA
CDR3 length: 14
CDR3 protein: CASSMRMQGNGYTF
CDR3 DNA: TGTGCCAGTAGTATGAGGATGCAGGGAAACGGCTACACCTTC

V gene: TRBV4-2
J gene: TRBJ2-5
clone size: NA
D gene: TRBD2
CDR3 length: 16
CDR3 protein: CASSQEGLAVGETQYF
CDR3 DNA: TGTGCCAGCAGCCAAGAGGGACTAGCGGTCGGAGAGACCCAGTACTTC

V gene: TRBV5-6
J gene: TRBJ2-7
clone size: NA
D gene: NA
CDR3 length: 13
CDR3 protein: CASSFTSPDEQYF
CDR3 DNA: TGTGCCAGCAGCTTTACGTCGCCGGACGAGCAGTACTTC

V gene: TRBV5-6
J gene: TRBJ2-7
clone size: once
D gene: NA
CDR3 length: 15
CDR3 protein: CASSLVSRVRDEQYF
CDR3 DNA: TGTGCCAGCAGCTTGGTATCCAGGGTGAGAGACGAGCAGTACTTC

V gene: TRBV27
J gene: TRBJ2-7
clone size: NA
D gene: TRBD1
CDR3 length: 14
CDR3 protein: CASSWDSFSYEQYF
CDR3 DNA: TGTGCCAGCAGTTGGGACAGTTTCTCCTACGAGCAGTACTTC

V gene: TRBV6-5
J gene: TRBJ2-7
clone size: NA
D gene: NA
CDR3 length: 15
CDR3 protein: CASSYSGGGGNEQYF
CDR3 DNA: TGTGCCAGCAGTTATTCGGGGGGCGGCGGGAACGAGCAGTACTTC

V gene: TRBV27
J gene: TRBJ2-1
clone size: NA
D gene: TRBD1
CDR3 length: 15
CDR3 protein: CASSLPGTGLNEQFF
CDR3 DNA: TGTGCCAGCAGTTTACCCGGGACAGGGCTAAATGAGCAGTTCTTC

V gene: TRBV9
J gene: TRBJ2-1
clone size: NA
D gene: TRBD1
CDR3 length: 15
CDR3 protein: CASSVARDRVNEQFF
CDR3 DNA: TGTGCCAGCAGCGTCGCGCGGGACAGGGTGAATGAGCAGTTCTTC

V gene: TRBV5-4
J gene: TRBJ2-5
clone size: NA
D gene: TRBD2
CDR3 length: 15
CDR3 protein: CASSPSGRVQETQYF
CDR3 DNA: TGTGCCAGCAGCCCGAGCGGGAGGGTACAAGAGACCCAGTACTTC

V gene: TRBV25-1
J gene: TRBJ2-3
clone size: NA
D gene: NA
CDR3 length: 15
CDR3 protein: CASSEYEGGLDTQYF
CDR3 DNA: TGTGCCAGCAGTGAATACGAGGGTGGCTTAGATACGCAGTATTTT

V gene: TRBV12-5
J gene: TRBJ2-2
clone size: NA
D gene: NA
CDR3 length: 19
CDR3 protein: CASGLVLQTRLDLVGELFF
CDR3 DNA: TGTGCTAGTGGTTTGGTCCTTCAGACTAGACTGGATTTGGTCGGGGAGCTGTTTTTT

V gene: TRBV5-1
J gene: TRBJ2-2
clone size: NA
D gene: NA
CDR3 length: 15
CDR3 protein: CASSSLTANTGELFF
CDR3 DNA: TGCGCCAGCAGCTCCCTGACAGCGAACACCGGGGAGCTGTTTTTT

V gene: TRBV2
J gene: TRBJ1-3
clone size: once
D gene: NA
CDR3 length: 15
CDR3 protein: CASSEMGSIGNTIYF
CDR3 DNA: TGTGCCAGCAGTGAAATGGGCAGTATCGGAAACACCATATATTTT

V gene: TRBV5-8
J gene: TRBJ2-2
clone size: NA
D gene: NA
CDR3 length: 14
CDR3 protein: CASSLEMSTGELFF
CDR3 DNA: TGTGCCAGCAGCTTAGAAATGAGCACCGGGGAGCTGTTTTTT

V gene: TRBV27
J gene: TRBJ2-1
clone size: NA
D gene: TRBD1
CDR3 length: 14
CDR3 protein: CASSFPGQGEEQFF
CDR3 DNA: TGTGCCAGCAGTTTCCCGGGACAGGGGGAAGAGCAGTTCTTC

V gene: TRBV28
J gene: TRBJ2-1
clone size: NA
D gene: NA
CDR3 length: 13
CDR3 protein: CASSFPMLNEQFF
CDR3 DNA: TGTGCCAGCAGTTTCCCTATGCTGAATGAGCAGTTCTTC

V gene: TRBV19
J gene: TRBJ2-1
clone size: NA
D gene: TRBD2
CDR3 length: 16
CDR3 protein: CASSYLRREGRNEQFF
CDR3 DNA: TGTGCCAGTAGTTACCTGAGGCGGGAGGGCCGCAATGAGCAGTTCTTC

V gene: TRBV6-6
J gene: TRBJ1-1
clone size: NA
D gene: NA
CDR3 length: 13
CDR3 protein: CASRSLSGTEAFF
CDR3 DNA: TGTGCCAGCAGATCTCTAAGCGGGACCGAAGCTTTCTTT

V gene: TRBV6-1
J gene: TRBJ2-1
clone size: NA
D gene: TRBD2
CDR3 length: 15
CDR3 protein: CASSERGLAVNEQFF
CDR3 DNA: TGTGCCAGCAGTGAAAGGGGACTAGCGGTAAATGAGCAGTTCTTC

V gene: TRBV7-9
J gene: TRBJ2-2
clone size: NA
D gene: NA
CDR3 length: 16
CDR3 protein: CASSSPGTINTGELFF
CDR3 DNA: TGTGCCAGCAGCAGTCCCGGGACAATAAACACCGGGGAGCTGTTTTTT

V gene: TRBV7-9
J gene: TRBJ1-3
clone size: once
D gene: TRBD1
CDR3 length: 14
CDR3 protein: CASSDGTAGNTIYF
CDR3 DNA: TGTGCCAGCAGCGACGGGACAGCTGGAAACACCATATATTTT

V gene: TRBV19
J gene: TRBJ1-4
clone size: NA
D gene: NA
CDR3 length: 18
CDR3 protein: CASLSITGTDPNNEKLFF
CDR3 DNA: TGTGCCAGTCTTAGTATCACAGGGACGGATCCAAATAATGAAAAACTGTTTTTT

V gene: TRBV19
J gene: TRBJ1-1
clone size: NA
D gene: NA
CDR3 length: 12
CDR3 protein: CASRNRGIEAFF
CDR3 DNA: TGTGCCAGTAGGAACCGGGGGATAGAAGCTTTCTTT

V gene: TRBV6-4
J gene: TRBJ2-1
clone size: NA
D gene: TRBD2
CDR3 length: 15
CDR3 protein: CASSHLAGGYNEQFF
CDR3 DNA: TGTGCCAGCAGTCACCTAGCGGGAGGGTACAATGAGCAGTTCTTC

V gene: TRBV11-3
J gene: TRBJ1-1
clone size: NA
D gene: NA
CDR3 length: 14
CDR3 protein: CASSSGGMGTEAFF
CDR3 DNA: TGTGCCAGCAGTTCTGGGGGGATGGGGACTGAAGCTTTCTTT

V gene: TRBV7-2
J gene: TRBJ2-2
clone size: NA
D gene: TRBD1
CDR3 length: 14
CDR3 protein: CASSSDRVTGELFF
CDR3 DNA: TGTGCCAGCAGCTCGGACAGGGTGACCGGGGAGCTGTTTTTT

V gene: TRBV27
J gene: TRBJ2-5
clone size: NA
D gene: TRBD1
CDR3 length: 16
CDR3 protein: CASSLYADRVQETQYF
CDR3 DNA: TGTGCCAGCAGTTTATACGCCGACAGGGTCCAAGAGACCCAGTACTTC

V gene: TRBV9
J gene: TRBJ2-7
clone size: NA
D gene: NA
CDR3 length: 14
CDR3 protein: CASSVVPSSYEQYF
CDR3 DNA: TGTGCCAGCAGCGTAGTCCCTAGTTCCTACGAGCAGTACTTC

V gene: TRBV5-5
J gene: TRBJ1-4
clone size: NA
D gene: NA
CDR3 length: 15
CDR3 protein: CASSPTVREYEKLFF
CDR3 DNA: TGTGCCAGCAGCCCGACAGTCCGTGAATACGAAAAACTGTTTTTT

V gene: TRBV2
J gene: TRBJ1-1
clone size: NA
D gene: NA
CDR3 length: 12
CDR3 protein: CASPITLTEAFF
CDR3 DNA: TGTGCCAGCCCGATAACATTGACTGAAGCTTTCTTT

V gene: TRBV7-2
J gene: TRBJ2-5
clone size: many
D gene: NA
CDR3 length: 13
CDR3 protein: CASSPTFQETQYF
CDR3 DNA: TGTGCCAGCAGCCCTACTTTCCAAGAGACCCAGTACTTC

V gene: TRBV4-3
J gene: TRBJ2-7
clone size: NA
D gene: TRBD1
CDR3 length: 15
CDR3 protein: CASSQGQGGPYEQYF
CDR3 DNA: TGCGCCAGCAGCCAAGGACAGGGTGGGCCCTACGAGCAGTACTTC

V gene: TRBV5-5
J gene: TRBJ2-7
clone size: NA
D gene: NA
CDR3 length: 17
CDR3 protein: CASSEIPGSPFKYEQYF
CDR3 DNA: TGTGCCAGCAGCGAGATACCGGGATCCCCATTTAAATACGAGCAGTACTTC